One and the same sample provided the 23 T cell receptor beta chains below, sequenced in a study of shared clonotypes between healthy human individuals. TCRdb keeps only in-frame clones here, not all; method: immunoSEQ multiplex PCR. Of 2 million to 2.5 million clones in the sample, 85% to 95% were seen once. Sequencing was carried out using naive CD4+ T cells from PBMCs. Noted subset: CD45RA+ positively selected. These TCRs come from a young man in good health. Some clones in this sample may be carry-over from other donors' samples.

The rearrangement joins TRBV4-3 to TRBJ2-7; D is perhaps TRBD1 (6 bases). Germline CDR1 is LGHNA and CDR2 is YSLEER. The V end was cut by 4 bases, the J end by 4 bases, with 23 bases between. There are 17 residues in the CDR3. CDR3 loop: CASSPTLGPRGIYEQYF. The DNA of the CDR3 is TGCGCCAGCAGCCCAACGCTGGGGCCGAGGGGGATATACGAGCAGTACTTC.

This clone has only one observation. The chain employs TRBV5-1 and TRBJ1-1, with 12 bases aligning to TRBD1. Germline V gives CDR1 SGHRS, CDR2 YFSETQ. Trimming cost V 0 bases and J 5 bases; bases outside gene matches: 2. The CDR3 runs 15 residues. The CDR3 reads CASSLGDRGLTEAFF. CDR3 coding DNA: TGCGCCAGCAGCTTGGGGGACAGGGGGCTAACTGAAGCTTTCTTT. Looking up the rest from reference TRBV5-1 and TRBJ1-1 gives the full variable domain: KAGVTQTPRYLIKTRGQQVTLSCSPISGHRSVSWYQQTPGQGLQFLFEYFSETQRNKGNFPGRFSGRQFSNSRSEMNVSTLELGDSALYLCASSLGDRGLTEAFFGQGTRLTVV.

The chain uses TRBV11-2 and TRBJ2-1, with unresolved D. The CDR3 extends over 16 amino acids. Trimming stripped 1 base from V and 5 bases from J, with 15 bases between. Looked up from germline, CDR1 is SGHAT and CDR2 is FQNNGV. CDR3 nucleotides: TGTGCCAGCAGCTTAGCGTTCATCATCCGAAACAATGAGCAGTTCTTC. It encodes CASSLAFIIRNNEQFF.

The count of this clone is one. This chain uses TRBV5-6 with TRBJ2-5; D is tentatively TRBD1 or TRBD2 (6 bases each). V lost 4 bases to trimming and J lost 5 bases, with 18 bases between them. The CDR3 consists of 15 residues. Germline V CDR1 and CDR2: SGHDT, YYEEEE. The CDR3 region has the DNA TGTGCCAGCAGCCTGAGGAGGGGGTTGGTGGAGACCCAGTACTTC. Protein product: CASSLRRGLVETQYF.

In regard to this clone: Other nucleotide sequences in the sample specify the same CDR3. This chain connects TRBV5-4 to TRBJ1-4, with D uncertain. Germline V lookup: CDR1 SGHNT, CDR2 YYREEE (reference sequence). V gave up 0 bases and J gave up 4 bases, with 7 bases separating them. This CDR3 contains 14 residues. The CDR3 sequence is CASSLAGGNEKLFF. CDR3 coding DNA: TGTGCCAGCAGCTTGGCCGGAGGTAATGAAAAACTGTTTTTT.

The V call is TRBV6-1, the J call TRBJ2-7; a weak D match, TRBD1 (6 bases). This CDR3 contains 14 residues. The germline V and J ends were trimmed by 6 bases and 2 bases, with 14 bases remaining between them. Per germline, CDR1 MNHNS and CDR2 SASEGT. Here the CDR3 DNA reads TGTGCCAGCAGGGAGGTGGGACAAGCCTACGAGCAGTACTTC. This encodes CASREVGQAYEQYF.

Only one count was recorded for this clone. V usage is TRBV5-4 and J usage is TRBJ2-2, with 7 bases lining up with TRBD1. The V and J ends lost 3 bases and 7 bases, in that order; junction bases with no gene match: 6. The CDR3 extends over 14 amino acids. Germline CDR1 SGHNT, CDR2 YYREEE (reference sequence). The CDR3, as DNA: TGTGCCAGCAGCTCACAGGGGCGTAACGGGGAGCTGTTTTTT. It specifies CASSSQGRNGELFF.

The chain combines TRBV28 with TRBJ2-7, with D possibly being TRBD1 (5 bases). Germline CDR1 reads MDHEN; CDR2 reads SYDVKM. This CDR3 region has 15 residues. Deletions cut 8 bases from V and 1 base from J, with 18 bases between. The CDR3 here is CASSRSPTESYEQYF. DNA of the CDR3: TGTGCCAGCTCCCGTTCCCCGACAGAGTCCTACGAGCAGTACTTC.

The CDR3 loop reads CATSRDLESYGYTF. CDR3 DNA: TGTGCCACCAGCAGAGATCTGGAGAGCTATGGCTACACCTTC. This rearrangement joins TRBV15 to TRBJ1-2, with unresolved D. Trimming shortened V by 0 bases and J by 4 bases, and 9 bases separated the two germline ends. Germline V gene data show CDR1 as LNHNV and CDR2 as YYDKDF (reference sequence). The CDR3 extends over 14 amino acids.

The chain recombines TRBV9 with TRBJ2-7, with D tentatively TRBD2 (5 bases). The germline V and J ends were trimmed by 4 bases and 3 bases, with 11 bases remaining between them. In germline, CDR1 is SGDLS, CDR2 YYNGEE. CDR3 length: 13 residues. CDR3 amino acids: CASSLGINYEQYF. CDR3 in DNA: TGTGCCAGCAGCCTCGGGATAAACTACGAGCAGTACTTC.

This rearrangement joins TRBV7-9 to TRBJ2-5, with 7 bases that match TRBD2. The CDR3 contains 16 residues. The V and J ends lost 6 bases and 4 bases, in that order; junction bases with no gene match: 14. Germline V gene lookup returns CDR1 SEHNR and CDR2 FQNEAQ (reference sequence). CDR3 loop: CASSLPGGRATETQYF. CDR3 nucleotide sequence: TGTGCCAGCAGTTTACCCGGTGGGAGGGCCACAGAGACCCAGTACTTC.

Only one count was recorded for this clone. The V gene is TRBV2, the J gene TRBJ2-1, with TRBD2 matching over 7 bases. CDR1 is SNHLY and CDR2 is FYNNEI in the germline V gene. The CDR3 is 13 residues long. In nucleotides, the CDR3 is TGTGCTCAGCATGGGCGGGAGAAGAATGAGCAGTTCTTC. It codes for CAQHGREKNEQFF.

V gene TRBV7-6 combines with J gene TRBJ2-6; TRBD1 agrees at 7 bases. J lost 0 bases, V lost 4 bases, and 9 bases had no gene match. This CDR3 spans 18 amino acids. CDR1 is SGHVS and CDR2 is FNYEAQ in the germline V gene. Here the CDR3 DNA reads TGTGCCAGCAGCTCCATCCGACAGGGATTCTCTGGGGCCAACGTCCTGACTTTC. Amino acid sequence: CASSSIRQGFSGANVLTF.

This chain links TRBV19 with TRBJ2-2; unclear D gene. Trimming cost V 2 bases and J 12 bases, with 13 bases left between them. The CDR3 totals 13 residues. Germline assignment: CDR1 LNHDA and CDR2 SQIVND (reference sequence). CDR3 nucleotides: TGTGCCAGTAGTATACTCGTAAATGGGCAGCTGTTTTTT. Its protein is CASSILVNGQLFF.

As concerns this clone: The same CDR3 can be traced to other DNA sequences in this sample. DNA for the CDR3: TGTGCCAGCAGCGTAGGAGAGGGGGCAAGAACAGATACGCAGTATTTT. It encodes CASSVGEGARTDTQYF. The J gene is TRBJ2-3, the V gene TRBV9, with 7 bases aligning to TRBD1. This CDR3 has 16 residues. V lost 0 bases and J lost 3; bases outside the gene matches: 7. The germline gives CDR1 SGDLS, CDR2 YYNGEE.

J is TRBJ2-7 and V is TRBV7-3; 12 bases line up with TRBD2. Germline trimming cut 5 bases from V and 4 bases from J; bases unmatched to any gene: 3. The CDR3 loop spans 14 amino acids. Germline V gene data show CDR1 as SGHTA and CDR2 as FQGTGA. CDR3 residues: CASSPLAGGYEQYF. Written as DNA, the CDR3 is TGTGCCAGCAGCCCTCTAGCGGGAGGGTACGAGCAGTACTTC.

This clone came up once. V is TRBV28 and J is TRBJ2-7, with a tentative D call TRBD2 (6 bases). The CDR3 is 14 amino acids. Germline CDR1 reads MDHEN; CDR2 reads SYDVKM. Trimming shortened V by 6 bases and J by 2 bases, and 14 bases separated the two germline ends. The DNA for the CDR3 is TGTGCCAGCAGCCCACCGGGGGTCCCCTACGAGCAGTACTTC. It codes for CASSPPGVPYEQYF.

This clone is a singleton in its sample. CDR3 nucleotide sequence: TGCAGCGTTGAGAGGGGGATTATGAACACTGAAGCTTTCTTT. Amino acid sequence: CSVERGIMNTEAFF. The chain links TRBV29-1 to TRBJ1-1; possible D gene TRBD1, 6 bases. Germline V lookup: CDR1 SQVTM, CDR2 ANQGSEA. CDR3 length: 14 amino acids. Trimming left V 3 bases short and J 0 bases short, with 11 bases between.

The gene calls are TRBV9 and TRBJ2-7; D might be TRBD2 (6 bases). Trimming took 0 bases from V and 2 from J, leaving 27 bases between them. The germline CDR1 and CDR2 sequences are SGDLS and YYNGEE. The CDR3 runs to 20 residues. The CDR3 loop is CASSVGQVGSAGLRAYEQYF. The CDR3 DNA reads TGTGCCAGCAGCGTAGGGCAGGTGGGATCAGCGGGCCTGCGGGCCTACGAGCAGTACTTC.

The genes are TRBV19 and TRBJ1-5, with TRBD1 matching over 7 bases. Germline lookup yields CDR1 LNHDA and CDR2 SQIVND (reference sequence). V shed 6 bases and J 0 bases; nucleotides not matched to a gene: 5. This CDR3 region has 15 residues. The CDR3 reads CASRAGGGSNQPQHF. In DNA, the CDR3 is TGTGCCAGTAGGGCAGGGGGAGGTAGCAATCAGCCCCAGCATTTT.

For this clone: The same CDR3 can be traced to other DNA sequences in this sample. CDR3 sequence (DNA): TGTGCCAGCAGCCTGGCGGATTACAATGAGCAGTTCTTC. As protein: CASSLADYNEQFF. The chain is built from TRBV7-8 and TRBJ2-1, with D unresolved. CDR3 length: 13 amino acids. Deletions cut 5 bases from V and 4 bases from J, with 9 bases between. In germline, CDR1 is SGHVS, CDR2 FQNEAQ.

The CDR3 nucleotides read TGTGCCAGCAGCCAAGTCTACCCCCGTGCTGCCGGGGAGCTGTTTTTT. Its translation is CASSQVYPRAAGELFF. The chain carries TRBV14 and TRBJ2-2; D remains unclear. The CDR3 totals 16 residues. Germline V gene sequence: CDR1 SGHDN, CDR2 FVKESK. V shed 1 base and J shed 6 bases, with 15 bases lying between them.

This rearrangement joins TRBV5-1 to TRBJ2-3; 7 bases line up with TRBD2. Trimming cost V 4 bases and J 0 bases; bases outside gene matches: 11. The CDR3 sequence is 17 residues long. Per germline, CDR1 SGHRS and CDR2 YFSETQ. The CDR3 here is CASSTSSSGPSTDTQYF. The DNA of the CDR3 is TGCGCCAGCAGCACATCCTCTAGCGGACCTAGCACAGATACGCAGTATTTT.